This TCR beta chain was recorded in a study of T cells after yellow fever vaccination. A word on this clonotype: The target antigen is unknown.

TCR cDNA, made by 5'RACE template switching, carried an added universal primer site and UMIs. TCRdb re-called the 5' RACE reads with MiXCR, one entry per CDR3 protein. The data contain some 120,000 distinct CDR3 sequences, approximately 14% of them seen just once; the ten biggest clones take up roughly 41%. Study findings and constraints: Though weaker, the secondary response peaked faster, on day 5 versus 15. Highly abundant clonotypes carried over from the bulk population could end up in FACS-sorted repertoires as contaminants.

Source: CD8+ T cells sorted from PBMCs, taken 5 days after the yellow fever booster vaccination. This clonotype originated in a man aged 18 to 35 who received the YFV17D yellow fever vaccine.

CDR3 protein: CASSVDPLHQPQHF. CDR3 nucleotides: TGTGCCAGCAGTGTTGACCCTCTACATCAGCCCCAGCATTTT. This chain connects TRBV6-1 to TRBJ1-5, with D unclear. Germline V CDR1 and CDR2: MNHNS, SASEGT. Between the trimmed V and J ends, which lost 4 bases and 5 bases, there was a span of 12 bases. This CDR3 is 14 amino acids long.